This passage covers 29 T cell receptor beta chains from one sample sequenced in a study of response to subunit inactivated influenza vaccine. TCRdb passed the RT-PCR reads through MiXCR, listing each CDR3 protein once. The sample includes roughly 570,000 distinct CDR3 sequences, roughly 15% seen only once; the top ten take around 10%. The sample in question was PBMCs from blood, obtained 11 to 12 days after vaccination. The receptors derive from a man aged 45-60 years who received an inactivated influenza vaccine.

There are a few counts of this clonotype. The J gene is TRBJ2-2, the V gene TRBV10-3; perhaps TRBD1 as D (7 bases). Germline V gives CDR1 ENHRY, CDR2 SYGVKD. The CDR3 consists of 14 residues. V lost 4 bases, J lost 5 bases, and 11 bases lay in between. Here the CDR3 reads CAISGQGGTGELFF. The CDR3, as DNA: TGTGCCATCAGTGGGCAGGGGGGAACCGGGGAGCTGTTTTTT.

This clonotype was found a few times. The J gene is TRBJ2-1, the V gene TRBV30, with 7 bases fitting TRBD1. The CDR3 loop spans 13 amino acids. The V and J ends lost 0 bases and 6 bases, in that order; junction bases with no gene match: 2. CDR1 and CDR2 (germline): GTSNPN, SVGIG (reference sequence). The CDR3 nucleotides read TGTGCCTGGAGTGTAGGGGACAGCAATGAGCAGTTCTTC. Translating gives CAWSVGDSNEQFF. The variable domain in full, with the rest retrieved from reference TRBV30 and TRBJ2-1, is SQTIHQWPATLVQPVGSPLSLECTVEGTSNPNLYWYRQAAGRGLQLLFYSVGIGQISSEVPQNLSASRPQDRQFILSSKKLLLSDSGFYLCAWSVGDSNEQFFGPGTRLTVL.

This clonotype was counted ten times or more. V gene TRBV3-1 combines with J gene TRBJ2-7; unclear D gene. Germline V gene lookup returns CDR1 LGHDT and CDR2 YNNKEL (reference sequence). With 0 bases removed from V and 4 bases from J, the gap between germline ends came to 7 bases. This CDR3 has 13 residues. CDR3 residues: CASSQDDRYEQYF. The CDR3 DNA is TGTGCCAGCAGCCAAGATGACCGGTACGAGCAGTACTTC.

The gene calls are TRBV28 and TRBJ2-1, with TRBD2 identical over 14 bases. The trim removed 5 bases at V and 2 bases at J, leaving 11 bases unmatched. CDR3 length: 19 residues. Looked up from germline, CDR1 is MDHEN and CDR2 is SYDVKM. CDR3 sequence (DNA): TGTGCCAGCAGTCCCCGGACTAGCGGGAGGAACCTCCCCTACAATGAGCAGTTCTTC. Translation gives CASSPRTSGRNLPYNEQFF. The full variable domain, with the rest looked up from reference TRBV28 and TRBJ2-1, is DVKVTQSSRYLVKRTGEKVFLECVQDMDHENMFWYRQDPGLGLRLIYFSYDVKMKEKGDIPEGYSVSREKKERFSLILESASTNQTSMYLCASSPRTSGRNLPYNEQFFGPGTRLTVL.

V usage is TRBV7-2 and J usage is TRBJ1-2; D not certain. This CDR3 is built from 13 residues. The germline gives CDR1 SGHTA, CDR2 FQGNSA. The ends were cut back, 3 bases at V and 3 bases at J, with 8 bases in the middle. Written as DNA, the CDR3 is TGTGCCAGCAGCTTCGGGGAGGACTATGGCTACACCTTC. This translates into CASSFGEDYGYTF.

The chain links TRBV19 to TRBJ2-7; 11 bases match TRBD2. V was pared by 5 bases and J by 3 bases, with 6 bases of the junction left unmatched. The V gene's germline CDR1 is LNHDA and CDR2 SQIVND (reference sequence). CDR3 size: 15 residues. CDR3 bases: TGTGCCAGTAGTCAGGGACTAGCGGACTTCTACGAGCAGTACTTC. This encodes CASSQGLADFYEQYF.

This rearrangement joins TRBV4-2 to TRBJ2-7; D may be TRBD1 (8 bases). CDR3 length equals 16 residues. The V gene's germline CDR1 is LGHNA and CDR2 YNFKEQ. The V end was cut by 4 bases, the J end by 2 bases, with 18 bases between. In nucleotides, the CDR3 is TGTGCCAGCAGCCGCGTCAACAGGGGGGGTACCTACGAGCAGTACTTC. The encoded protein is CASSRVNRGGTYEQYF.

This clonotype was picked up a small number of times. This chain links TRBV5-1 with TRBJ2-1; TRBD1 might be the D (7 bases). CDR3 length: 14 residues. CDR1 and CDR2 from the germline V gene are SGHRS and YFSETQ. Between the trimmed V and J ends, which lost 3 bases and 5 bases, there was a span of 12 bases. The CDR3 sequence is CASSSRGTDNEQFF. In nucleotides, the CDR3 is TGCGCCAGCAGCTCCCGCGGGACAGACAATGAGCAGTTCTTC. Using reference TRBV5-1 and TRBJ2-1 for the parts outside the CDR3, the full variable domain is KAGVTQTPRYLIKTRGQQVTLSCSPISGHRSVSWYQQTPGQGLQFLFEYFSETQRNKGNFPGRFSGRQFSNSRSEMNVSTLELGDSALYLCASSSRGTDNEQFFGPGTRLTVL.

The rearrangement uses TRBV20-1 and TRBJ1-1; D remains ambiguous. This CDR3 comprises 14 residues. Germline-derived CDR1 and CDR2 are DFQATT and SNEGSKA (reference sequence). Trimming cost V 0 bases and J 0 bases, with 8 bases left between them. CDR3 DNA sequence: TGCAGTGCTAGAGAAGGACCCTTGAACACTGAAGCTTTCTTT. Translated: CSAREGPLNTEAFF.

This clonotype was detected only a few times. The rearrangement links TRBV7-2 to TRBJ1-1, with D tentatively TRBD1 (5 bases). Per the germline V gene, CDR1 is SGHTA and CDR2 is FQGNSA. V lost 5 bases and J 7 bases, leaving 23 bases between the germline ends. This CDR3 spans 16 amino acids. The CDR3 is CASSPSPSRVQGEAFF. CDR3 DNA sequence: TGTGCCAGCAGCCCTAGCCCTAGTCGTGTTCAGGGTGAAGCTTTCTTT.

In its sample, this clonotype was seen many times. This CDR3 is CSAVTQAQETQYF. In DNA, the CDR3 is TGCAGCGCCGTCACCCAGGCCCAAGAGACCCAGTACTTC. V gene TRBV29-1 combines with J gene TRBJ2-5; D unresolved. The germline gives CDR1 SQVTM, CDR2 ANQGSEA. CDR3 size: 13 residues. The V end lost 7 bases, the J end lost 1 base, and 13 bases lay between the germline ends.

The chain links TRBV12-3 or TRBV12-4 to TRBJ1-2; D unclear. The V end was cut by 5 bases, the J end by 8 bases, with 12 bases between. This CDR3 region has 12 residues. In nucleotides, the CDR3 is TGTGCCAGCAGTGTCAACACGGGGGGCTACACCTTC. It yields the protein CASSVNTGGYTF.

This clonotype has more than one count but fewer than ten. V usage is TRBV5-1 and J usage is TRBJ2-5, with D unclear. The germline CDR1 and CDR2 sequences are SGHRS and YFSETQ. CDR3 length equals 14 residues. The V end was cut by 5 bases, the J end by 4 bases, with 15 bases between. CDR3 loop: CASRVPRSGETQYF. The CDR3 DNA follows: TGCGCCAGCAGGGTTCCAAGGTCGGGAGAGACCCAGTACTTC.

This clonotype appeared a few times. The chain joins TRBV30 to TRBJ2-1, with D unclear. V lost 2 bases, J lost 9 bases, and 2 bases lay in between. Looked up from germline, CDR1 is GTSNPN and CDR2 is SVGIG (reference sequence). The CDR3 has 9 residues. The CDR3 loop is CAWSPEQFF. The CDR3 region has the DNA TGTGCCTGGAGTCCTGAGCAGTTCTTC.

This clonotype was observed a few times. The rearrangement links TRBV13 to TRBJ1-4; D may be TRBD1 (6 bases). The CDR3 has 15 amino acids. Trimming stripped 5 bases from V and 5 bases from J, with 15 bases between. From germline, CDR1 is PRHDT and CDR2 FYEKMQ (reference sequence). The CDR3 region is CASSPRHQGNEKLFF. The CDR3 bases are TGTGCCAGCAGCCCACGACATCAGGGGAATGAAAAACTGTTTTTT.

This clonotype was counted a few times. V and J are TRBV20-1 and TRBJ2-1; weak D call: TRBD1 (6 bases). V was pared by 0 bases and J by 9 bases, with 18 bases between. Per germline, CDR1 DFQATT and CDR2 SNEGSKA (reference sequence). This CDR3 comprises 15 residues. The CDR3 DNA follows: TGCAGTGCTAGAGAAGGGGGAACCAGATACGGTGAGCAGTTCTTC. Translation gives CSAREGGTRYGEQFF.

This clonotype has just a few counts. The gene calls are TRBV2 and TRBJ1-6; D remains unclear. V lost 3 bases, J lost 7 bases, and 7 bases lay in between. Germline-derived CDR1 and CDR2 are SNHLY and FYNNEI. CDR3 length equals 13 residues. The CDR3: CASSDESNSPLHF. The CDR3, as DNA: TGTGCCAGCAGTGATGAGAGCAATTCACCCCTCCACTTT.

The genes are TRBV7-9 and TRBJ2-2; unclear D gene. The CDR3 covers 14 residues. V lost 1 base to trimming and J lost 3 bases, with 6 bases between them. Germline V CDR1 and CDR2: SEHNR, FQNEAQ (reference sequence). The CDR3: CASSLVSYTGELFF. In nucleotides, the CDR3 is TGTGCCAGCAGCTTAGTCAGTTACACCGGGGAGCTGTTTTTT.

This clonotype was observed a handful of times. The chain joins TRBV20-1 to TRBJ1-4; no definite D call. The ends were cut back, 1 base at V and 6 bases at J, with 6 bases in the middle. Germline CDR1 DFQATT, CDR2 SNEGSKA (reference sequence). The CDR3 has 12 amino acids. CDR3 sequence (DNA): TGCAGTGCTAGAGTGGGCTATGAAAAACTGTTTTTT. It yields the protein CSARVGYEKLFF.

This chain links TRBV4-1 with TRBJ2-1; TRBD2 agrees at 8 bases. The CDR3 has 15 amino acids. The germline gives CDR1 MGHRA, CDR2 YSYEKL. The V gene end was trimmed by 6 bases and the J gene end by 4 bases; junction bases not matched to a gene: 8. The CDR3 here is CASRPGAGGYNEQFF. The DNA of the CDR3 is TGCGCCAGCAGGCCTGGCGCGGGGGGTTACAATGAGCAGTTCTTC.

This clonotype occurred many times. The chain carries TRBV12-3 or TRBV12-4 and TRBJ2-5; TRBD1 is a possible D gene (6 bases). This CDR3 is 14 amino acids long. Trimming cost V 7 bases and J 2 bases, with 14 bases left between them. CDR3 region: CASTSRTDQETQYF. CDR3 coding DNA: TGTGCCAGCACGTCCAGGACAGATCAAGAGACCCAGTACTTC.

This chain connects TRBV11-2 to TRBJ2-5; D is undetermined. This CDR3 spans 14 amino acids. Trimming shortened V by 1 base and J by 3 bases, and 9 bases separated the two germline ends. The germline gives CDR1 SGHAT, CDR2 FQNNGV. CDR3 in amino acids: CASSLGWPEETQYF. In DNA, the CDR3 is TGTGCCAGCAGCTTAGGTTGGCCAGAAGAGACCCAGTACTTC.

The V and J genes are TRBV7-2 and TRBJ2-1; D is unresolved. CDR1 SGHTA and CDR2 FQGNSA come from the germline V gene. This CDR3 spans 15 amino acids. Trimming cost V 2 bases and J 6 bases, with 14 bases left between them. The CDR3 DNA reads TGTGCCAGCAGCTTATCTAGTTCGGTGGGCAATGAGCAGTTCTTC. This translates into CASSLSSSVGNEQFF.

This clonotype was seen a handful of times. The chain employs TRBV6-5 and TRBJ2-1, with 9 bases that match TRBD1. The CDR3 consists of 14 residues. Germline-derived CDR1 and CDR2 are MNHEY and SVGAGI. With V trimmed by 5 bases and J by 6 bases, 5 bases remained unmatched. CDR3 region: CASSNRGRFNEQFF. For the CDR3, the DNA is TGTGCCAGCAGTAACAGGGGGCGGTTCAATGAGCAGTTCTTC.

The chain combines TRBV5-1 with TRBJ2-7, with D possibly being TRBD1 (6 bases). Trimming pared 2 bases from V and 2 bases from J, leaving 20 bases between. Looked up from germline, CDR1 is SGHRS and CDR2 is YFSETQ. CDR3 length equals 17 residues. The CDR3 DNA follows: TGCGCCAGCAGCTTATTAATTGGGGACACCTACACCTACGAGCAGTACTTC. This gives the protein CASSLLIGDTYTYEQYF.

The genes are TRBV25-1 and TRBJ2-5, with D maybe TRBD2 (5 bases). Germline CDR1 and CDR2: MGHDK and SYGVNS. This CDR3 contains 14 residues. V lost 5 bases, J lost 1 base, and 11 bases lay in between. CDR3 in amino acids: CASSRGGSQETQYF. The CDR3 coding sequence is TGTGCCAGCAGTCGAGGCGGGTCCCAAGAGACCCAGTACTTC.

The genes are TRBV4-1 and TRBJ2-7, with 7 bases identical to TRBD2. V shed 0 bases, J shed 0 bases, and the junction held 5 bases outside the gene matches. This CDR3 has 16 amino acids. CDR1 and CDR2 from the germline V gene are MGHRA and YSYEKL. The CDR3 region is CASSQDRGDFSYEQYF. DNA for the CDR3: TGCGCCAGCAGCCAAGATCGGGGGGATTTCTCCTACGAGCAGTACTTC.

The rearrangement links TRBV10-3 to TRBJ2-1; D remains ambiguous. Germline assignment: CDR1 ENHRY and CDR2 SYGVKD. The germline V and J ends were trimmed by 2 bases and 7 bases, with 12 bases remaining between them. This CDR3 contains 14 residues. DNA of the CDR3: TGTGCCATCAGTGAGGACCCCGGAAGTAATGAGCAGTTCTTC. Translating it yields CAISEDPGSNEQFF.

This clonotype was detected a few times. The CDR3 here is CASSLTGTGGSEQYF. Written as DNA, the CDR3 is TGCGCCAGCAGCTTGACAGGGACAGGGGGGAGCGAGCAGTACTTC. This sequence joins TRBV5-1 and TRBJ2-7, with TRBD1 identical over 11 bases. This CDR3 spans 15 amino acids. The germline gives CDR1 SGHRS, CDR2 YFSETQ. With V trimmed by 1 base and J by 6 bases, 6 bases remained unmatched.